Many counts were recorded for the clone carrying this T cell receptor beta chain. The antigen is undetermined. The data were taken from a study of CD8 T cells in ankylosing spondylitis. Overall study results and limits: In synovial fluid and blood from reactive arthritis, some motif variants were previously reported. Enrichment of disease-linked clones was reportedly significant in matched ankylosing spondylitis synovial fluid.

The CDR3 has 12 residues. Germline CDR1 reads SQVTM; CDR2 reads ANQGSEA. The V gene lost 4 bases and the J gene lost 3 bases, with 10 bases spanning the gap. Quantitative 5'-RACE with molecular barcodes was used to make the TCR beta libraries. TCRdb reprocessed the 5' RACE reads with MiXCR, giving one entry per CDR3 protein. The data contain about 320,000 distinct CDR3 sequences, roughly 11% of them singletons. The chain combines TRBV29-1 with TRBJ2-7; D is unclear. The sample comprised blood, either unsorted or a sorted T cell fraction (not recorded which). The receptor comes from a female donor with ankylosing spondylitis or in good health (not recorded which). CDR3 amino acids: CSVGYSDYEQYF. In DNA form, the CDR3 reads TGCAGCGTTGGGTACTCGGACTACGAGCAGTACTTC.